This T cell receptor (beta chain) stems from a study of molecular identifiers for immune sequencing clone quantification. Findings and limits, study-wide: Clones of above 20 RNA copies carried over 99% of effector molecules; in naive cells they carried under 1%. One million naive cells reportedly did not prevent detection of spiked Jurkat TCR RNA from one cell.

This CDR3 contains 17 residues. CDR1 is DFQATT and CDR2 is SNEGSKA in the germline V gene (reference sequence). V shed 0 bases and J 5 bases; nucleotides not matched to a gene: 13. In its sample, this clonotype was seen many times. As yet, its antigen is unknown. TCRdb passed the PCR reads through MiXCR, listing each CDR3 protein once. This sample carries around 470,000 distinct CDR3 sequences, roughly 25% of them seen once, and the ten largest clones take 0.7% to 0.9%. The rearrangement joins TRBV20-1 to TRBJ2-7, with 10 bases that match TRBD2. This TCR came from a human donor in good health. Some libraries in this study had Jurkat cell RNA spiked in. The source material was naive CD8+ T cells from blood, with Jurkat cell RNA spiked in. Subset indicated: FACS-sorted CD8+CD4-CCR7+CD45RA+ naive T cells. This CDR3 reads CSARDEAGGTDFNEQYF. CDR3 DNA: TGCAGTGCTAGAGATGAAGCGGGGGGGACCGACTTTAACGAGCAGTACTTC.